Listed below are T cell receptor beta chains from one sample, sequenced in a study of shared clonotypes between healthy human individuals. The method was immunoSEQ multiplex PCR; TCRdb's version includes in-frame clones alone and lacks a portion of them. The sample consists of about 2,100,000 clones, about 93% of them appearing once. Sequencing was performed on naive CD8+ T cells from PBMCs. Source of these receptors: a man aged 18 to 35 in good health. Some clones in this sample may be carry-over from other donors' samples. CDR3s include the opening cysteine and the closing phenylalanine or tryptophan. D genes are given only for firm matches.

d_call j_call v_call cdr3_aa cdr3_nt
NA TRBJ2-5 TRBV14 CASSPWLVGQETQYF TGTGCCAGCAGCCCCTGGCTAGTAGGCCAAGAGACCCAGTACTTC
TRBD2 TRBJ2-7 TRBV5-1 CASTPLAGGTYEQYF TGCGCCAGCACCCCCTTAGCGGGAGGAACCTACGAGCAGTACTTC
NA TRBJ2-7 TRBV15 CATSARRDYEQYF TGTGCCACCAGCGCCCGAAGGGACTACGAGCAGTACTTC
NA TRBJ2-5 TRBV25-1 CASKNRIGAQETQYF TGTGCCAGCAAGAACAGGATAGGGGCCCAAGAGACCCAGTACTTC
NA TRBJ2-3 TRBV9 CASSANPGVGNTDTQYF TGTGCCAGCAGCGCCAACCCGGGCGTAGGAAACACAGATACGCAGTATTTT
NA TRBJ1-4 TRBV19 CASSIGVRQGPEKLFF TGTGCCAGTAGTATTGGCGTCCGGCAGGGGCCCGAAAAACTGTTTTTT
NA TRBJ2-7 TRBV27 CASSSGASYEQYF TGTGCCAGCAGTTCGGGGGCATCCTACGAGCAGTACTTC
NA TRBJ1-3 TRBV6-5 CASSYDSGAGNTIYF TGTGCCAGCAGTTACGATTCGGGGGCTGGAAACACCATATATTTT
NA TRBJ2-7 TRBV15 CATSREGFSYEQYF TGTGCCACCAGCAGAGAGGGATTCTCCTACGAGCAGTACTTC
NA TRBJ2-7 TRBV4-3 CASSQEWVPLNEQYF TGCGCCAGCAGCCAAGAGTGGGTCCCTCTCAACGAGCAGTACTTC
TRBD1 TRBJ2-3 TRBV18 CASSPPARQGGWDTQYF TGTGCCAGCTCACCCCCCGCCCGACAGGGGGGCTGGGATACGCAGTATTTT
NA TRBJ1-4 TRBV6-6 CASSYGPTNEKLFF TGTGCCAGCAGTTACGGCCCCACCAACGAAAAACTGTTTTTT